These 3 T cell receptor beta chains were all obtained from the same sample, sequenced in a study of T cells in Graves' hyperthyroidism and ophthalmopathy. RNA transcripts yielded amplified TCR beta CDR3 regions. HTBI primers drove first-round RT-PCR of the TCR CDR3. TCRdb reprocessed the multiplex PCR reads via MiXCR and lists one record per CDR3 protein. The data show about 520,000 distinct CDR3 sequences, less than 25% seen once. The sequencing input was blood. The source is a woman aged 25 to 45 with Graves' ophthalmopathy.

V gene TRBV12-5 combines with J gene TRBJ2-5; D call uncertain. The CDR3 is 14 residues long. Germline lookup yields CDR1 LGHNT and CDR2 FRNRAP. The V gene lost 0 bases and the J gene lost 4 bases, with 9 bases spanning the gap. CDR3 in DNA: TGTGCTAGTGGTTTGGTAAGGGCTGGAGAGACCCAGTACTTC. Translation: CASGLVRAGETQYF.

This clonotype was counted a few times. This chain uses TRBV30 with TRBJ1-6, with D tentatively TRBD1 (6 bases). Germline CDR1 is GTSNPN and CDR2 is SVGIG (reference sequence). The CDR3 is 15 residues long. V gave up 2 bases and J gave up 3 bases, with 11 bases separating them. In nucleotides, the CDR3 is TGTGCCTGGAGTAGACGGGGACACTATAATTCACCCCTCCACTTT. Residues: CAWSRRGHYNSPLHF.

There are many counts of this clonotype. The chain uses TRBV28 and TRBJ1-5; possibly TRBD1 for D (6 bases). This CDR3 spans 16 amino acids. V lost 1 base and J 0 bases, leaving 10 bases between the germline ends. Per germline, CDR1 MDHEN and CDR2 SYDVKM. The CDR3, as DNA: TGTGCCAGCAGTTTATATTTAGGGGGTAGCAATCAGCCCCAGCATTTT. Protein: CASSLYLGGSNQPQHF.